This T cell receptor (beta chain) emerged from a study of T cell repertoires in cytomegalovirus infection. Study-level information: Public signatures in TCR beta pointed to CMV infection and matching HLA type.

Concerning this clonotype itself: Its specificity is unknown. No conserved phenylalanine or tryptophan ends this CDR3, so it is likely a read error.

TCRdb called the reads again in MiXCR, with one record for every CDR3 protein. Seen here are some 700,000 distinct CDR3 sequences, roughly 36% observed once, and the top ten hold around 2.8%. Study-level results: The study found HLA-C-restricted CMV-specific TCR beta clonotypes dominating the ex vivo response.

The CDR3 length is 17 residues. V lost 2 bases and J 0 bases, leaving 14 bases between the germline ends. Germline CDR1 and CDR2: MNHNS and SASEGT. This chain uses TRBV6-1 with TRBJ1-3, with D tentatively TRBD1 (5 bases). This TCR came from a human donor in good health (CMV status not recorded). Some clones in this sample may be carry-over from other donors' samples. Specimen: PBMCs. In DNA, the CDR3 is TGTGCCAGCAGTGAAACGGGGACTTCTAGCTCTGGAAACACCATATATTTG. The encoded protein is CASSETGTSSSGNTIYL.